This TCR beta chain was profiled in a study of Ad26.COV2.S vaccination and SARS-CoV-2 variants. Study details: Intramuscularly, Ad26.COV2.S was given either once or twice, 56 days apart.

Profiled with immunoSEQ multiplex PCR; TCRdb holds only in-frame clones, not every one. This sample has hundreds of thousands of clones, with roughly 90% found just once. The sample's treatment: over 15 received Ad26.COV2.S at low or high dose, single or two shots; about 5 received placebo; per-sample allocation not given. Day 63 after the first injection of vaccine or placebo was the sampling time. J lost 2 bases, V lost 1 base, and 4 bases had no gene match. Germline values: CDR1 SGHTA, CDR2 FQGNSA. The length of the CDR3 is 17 residues. This chain connects TRBV7-2 to TRBJ2-3; 12 positions match TRBD2. The TCR comes from a person between 18 and 59 years old who received the Ad26.COV2.S COVID-19 vaccine or a placebo. The specimen comprised peripheral blood, sampled in a trial of Ad26.COV2.S vaccine versus placebo. CDR3 DNA: TGTGCCAGCAGCTTAGGGCTAGCGGGGGGGTACACAGATACGCAGTATTTT. It translates to CASSLGLAGGYTDTQYF.